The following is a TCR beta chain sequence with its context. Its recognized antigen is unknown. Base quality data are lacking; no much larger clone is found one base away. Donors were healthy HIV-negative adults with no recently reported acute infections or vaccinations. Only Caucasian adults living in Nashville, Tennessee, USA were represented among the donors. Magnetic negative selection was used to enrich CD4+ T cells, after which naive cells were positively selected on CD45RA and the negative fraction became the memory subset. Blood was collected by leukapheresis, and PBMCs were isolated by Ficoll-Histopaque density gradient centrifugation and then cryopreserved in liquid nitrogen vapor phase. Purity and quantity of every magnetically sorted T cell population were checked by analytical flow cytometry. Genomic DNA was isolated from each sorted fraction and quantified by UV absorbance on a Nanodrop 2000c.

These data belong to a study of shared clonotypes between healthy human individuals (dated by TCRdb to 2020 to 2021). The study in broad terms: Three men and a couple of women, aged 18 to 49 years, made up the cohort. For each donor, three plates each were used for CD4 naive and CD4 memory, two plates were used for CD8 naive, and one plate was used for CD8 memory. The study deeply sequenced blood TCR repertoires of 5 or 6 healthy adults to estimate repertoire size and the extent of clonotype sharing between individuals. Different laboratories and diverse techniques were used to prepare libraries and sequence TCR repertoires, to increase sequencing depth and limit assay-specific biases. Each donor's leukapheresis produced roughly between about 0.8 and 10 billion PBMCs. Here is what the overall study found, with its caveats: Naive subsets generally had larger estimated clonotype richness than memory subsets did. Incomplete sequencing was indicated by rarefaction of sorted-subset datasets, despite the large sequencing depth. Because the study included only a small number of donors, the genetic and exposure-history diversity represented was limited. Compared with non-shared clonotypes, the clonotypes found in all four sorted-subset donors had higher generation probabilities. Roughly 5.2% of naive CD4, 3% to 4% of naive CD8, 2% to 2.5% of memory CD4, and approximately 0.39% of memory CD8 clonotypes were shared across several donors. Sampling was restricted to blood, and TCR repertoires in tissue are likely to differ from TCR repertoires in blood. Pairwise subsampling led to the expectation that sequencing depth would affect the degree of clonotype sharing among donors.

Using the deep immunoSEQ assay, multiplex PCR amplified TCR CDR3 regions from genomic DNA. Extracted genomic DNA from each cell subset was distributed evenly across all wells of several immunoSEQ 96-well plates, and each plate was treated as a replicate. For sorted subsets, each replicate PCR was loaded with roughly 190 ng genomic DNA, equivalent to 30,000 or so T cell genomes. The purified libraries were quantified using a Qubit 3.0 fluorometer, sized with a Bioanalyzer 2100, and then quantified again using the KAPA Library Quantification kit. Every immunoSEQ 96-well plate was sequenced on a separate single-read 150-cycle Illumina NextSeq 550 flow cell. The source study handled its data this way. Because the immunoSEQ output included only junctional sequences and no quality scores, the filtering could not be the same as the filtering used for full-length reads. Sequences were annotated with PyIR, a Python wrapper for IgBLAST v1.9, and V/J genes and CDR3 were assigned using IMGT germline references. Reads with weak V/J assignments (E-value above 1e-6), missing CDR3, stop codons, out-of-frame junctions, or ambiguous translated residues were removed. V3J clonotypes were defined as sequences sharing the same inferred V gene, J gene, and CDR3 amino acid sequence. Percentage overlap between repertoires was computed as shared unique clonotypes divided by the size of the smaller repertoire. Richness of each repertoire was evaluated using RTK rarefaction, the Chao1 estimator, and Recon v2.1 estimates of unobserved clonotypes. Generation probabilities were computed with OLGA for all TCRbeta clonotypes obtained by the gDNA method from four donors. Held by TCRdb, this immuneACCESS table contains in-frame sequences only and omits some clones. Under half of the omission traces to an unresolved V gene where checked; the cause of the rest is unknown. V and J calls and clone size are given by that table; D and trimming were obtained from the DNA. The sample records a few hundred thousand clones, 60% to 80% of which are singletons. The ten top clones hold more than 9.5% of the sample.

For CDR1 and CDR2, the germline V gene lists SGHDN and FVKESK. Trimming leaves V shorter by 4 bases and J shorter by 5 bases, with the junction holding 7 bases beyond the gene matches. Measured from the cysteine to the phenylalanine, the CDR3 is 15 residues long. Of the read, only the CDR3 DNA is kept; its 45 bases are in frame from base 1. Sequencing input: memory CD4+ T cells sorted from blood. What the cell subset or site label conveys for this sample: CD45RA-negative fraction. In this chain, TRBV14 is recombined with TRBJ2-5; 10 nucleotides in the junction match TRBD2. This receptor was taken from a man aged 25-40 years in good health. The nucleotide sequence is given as TGTGCCAGCAGCCGATTAGCGGGGGGTGAGGAGACCCAGTACTTC. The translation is CASSRLAGGEETQYF.